The 28 T cell receptor beta chains below come from one sample, sequenced in a study of blood T cell repertoires in COVID-19. TCRdb keeps only in-frame clones here, not all; method: immunoSEQ multiplex PCR. The table includes about 200,000 clones, roughly 88% detected once. The sample taken for sequencing was PBMCs or T cells enriched from blood (not recorded which). Receptors originate from a middle-aged man with acute COVID-19.

This chain uses TRBV28 with TRBJ2-2, with D possibly TRBD1 on 5 matching bases. Germline V gene data show CDR1 as MDHEN and CDR2 as SYDVKM. V lost 2 bases to trimming and J lost 5 bases, with 18 bases between them. The CDR3 is 17 residues long. The CDR3 spells CASSLILGAGATGELFF. CDR3 sequence (DNA): TGTGCCAGCAGTTTAATTCTTGGGGCTGGGGCAACCGGGGAGCTGTTTTTT.

This sequence joins TRBV10-3 and TRBJ2-7; 9 bases match TRBD2. The V gene's germline CDR1 is ENHRY and CDR2 SYGVKD. Losses at the gene ends were 11 bases for V and 5 bases for J; bases not matched to a gene: 7. The CDR3 runs to 12 residues. Written as DNA, the CDR3 is TGTGCCCTTCGCGGGAGGGCCGACGAGCAGTACTTC. Encoded protein: CALRGRADEQYF.

The J gene is TRBJ1-5, the V gene TRBV19; D perhaps matches TRBD1 (6 bases). The CDR3 totals 19 residues. Trimming took 2 bases from V and 3 from J, leaving 23 bases between them. Germline V CDR1 and CDR2: LNHDA, SQIVND (reference sequence). The CDR3: CASSIQANYRDNFNQPQHF. Written as DNA, the CDR3 is TGTGCCAGTAGTATACAAGCCAATTATCGGGACAACTTCAATCAGCCCCAGCATTTT.

The rearrangement links TRBV18 to TRBJ1-5; D gene uncertain. The CDR3 has 16 amino acids. Between the trimmed V and J ends, which lost 2 bases and 0 bases, there was a span of 11 bases. Germline CDR1 KGHSH, CDR2 LQKENI. The CDR3 DNA follows: TGTGCCAGCTCACCAACTACGGCAAATAGCAATCAGCCCCAGCATTTT. Residues: CASSPTTANSNQPQHF.

The CDR3 protein is CASSFSGGNEQFF. CDR3 DNA sequence: TGTGCCAGCAGTTTTTCCGGAGGCAATGAGCAGTTCTTC. J is TRBJ2-1 and V is TRBV28, with a weak D call TRBD2 (5 bases). V was cut by 3 bases and J by 6 bases, with 9 bases left in between. The CDR3 is 13 residues long. Looked up from germline, CDR1 is MDHEN and CDR2 is SYDVKM.

This chain joins TRBV9 and TRBJ2-7, with TRBD2 as a possible D gene (6 bases). The CDR3 has 16 residues. CDR1 SGDLS and CDR2 YYNGEE come from the germline V gene. Trimming pared 4 bases from V and 3 bases from J, leaving 20 bases between. The CDR3 protein is CASSLNEAGWFYEQYF. For the CDR3, the DNA is TGTGCCAGCAGCCTGAACGAGGCGGGATGGTTCTACGAGCAGTACTTC.

The chain combines TRBV27 with TRBJ2-7; unclear D gene. The CDR3 spans 13 residues. Germline V CDR1 and CDR2: MNHEY, SMNVEV (reference sequence). V lost 6 bases and J lost 5, with 14 bases in between. The chain's CDR3 is CASRDTSDHEQYF. DNA for the CDR3: TGTGCCAGCAGAGACACATCTGATCACGAGCAGTACTTC.

The chain links TRBV28 to TRBJ1-2; 7 bases are shared with TRBD1. Germline trimming cut 2 bases from V and 0 bases from J; bases unmatched to any gene: 9. Germline CDR1 and CDR2: MDHEN and SYDVKM. The CDR3 length is 17 residues. CDR3 coding DNA: TGTGCCAGCAGTTTAATTATTGGACAGGCCGCTAACTATGGCTACACCTTC. It translates to CASSLIIGQAANYGYTF.

This chain connects TRBV5-1 to TRBJ2-5; D is perhaps TRBD2 (6 bases). The CDR3 length is 15 residues. In germline, CDR1 is SGHRS, CDR2 YFSETQ. Trimming took 0 bases from V and 5 from J, leaving 14 bases between them. The CDR3 loop is CASSLELADGETQYF. DNA of the CDR3: TGCGCCAGCAGCTTGGAACTAGCTGACGGGGAGACCCAGTACTTC. Full variable domain (rest looked up from reference TRBV5-1 and TRBJ2-5): KAGVTQTPRYLIKTRGQQVTLSCSPISGHRSVSWYQQTPGQGLQFLFEYFSETQRNKGNFPGRFSGRQFSNSRSEMNVSTLELGDSALYLCASSLELADGETQYFGPGTRLLVL.

This clone appeared once. This chain uses TRBV4-1 with TRBJ2-1; no definite D call. The CDR3 extends over 15 amino acids. Per the germline V gene, CDR1 is MGHRA and CDR2 is YSYEKL. The V and J ends lost 1 base and 0 bases respectively, with 7 bases between them. The CDR3 reads CASSQGGSSYNEQFF. CDR3 sequence (DNA): TGCGCCAGCAGCCAAGGCGGCAGCTCCTACAATGAGCAGTTCTTC.

The V and J genes are TRBV2 and TRBJ2-7; perhaps TRBD2 as D (5 bases). The CDR3 is 12 residues long. The germline V gene has CDR1 SNHLY and CDR2 FYNNEI. V was cut by 3 bases and J by 3 bases, with 6 bases left in between. CDR3 in amino acids: CASSDRGYEQYF. The CDR3 DNA follows: TGTGCCAGCAGTGATCGGGGCTACGAGCAGTACTTC.

The chain is built from TRBV18 and TRBJ2-3, with 12 bases that match TRBD2. The V gene's germline CDR1 is KGHSH and CDR2 LQKENI. After removal of 4 bases from V and 5 bases from J, the junction contained 7 bases not matched to a gene. The length of the CDR3 is 16 residues. The CDR3 DNA sequence: TGTGCCAGCTCACTACGACTAGCGGGAGCGGTAGATACGCAGTATTTT. Its translation: CASSLRLAGAVDTQYF.

This chain joins TRBV29-1 and TRBJ2-3; 8 bases are shared with TRBD2. Germline V gene sequence: CDR1 SQVTM, CDR2 ANQGSEA. CDR3 length: 12 amino acids. V was pared by 8 bases and J by 3 bases, with 4 bases of the junction left unmatched. The DNA for the CDR3 is TGCAGCTTCGGACTAGCAACAGATACGCAGTATTTT. This gives the protein CSFGLATDTQYF.

The chain joins TRBV4-1 to TRBJ1-3; 7 nucleotides match TRBD1. The CDR3 runs to 16 residues. The V gene's germline CDR1 is MGHRA and CDR2 YSYEKL. The junction had 10 bases not matched to a gene; V was cut back by 2 bases and J by 6 bases. CDR3 coding DNA: TGCGCCAGCAGCCAAATCGGGAGGGACAGATTAAACACCATATATTTT. Its protein is CASSQIGRDRLNTIYF.

V is TRBV19 and J is TRBJ1-1; a possible D gene is TRBD1 (5 bases). Trimming took 1 base from V and 4 from J, leaving 22 bases between them. The CDR3 is 18 amino acids. The germline CDR1 and CDR2 sequences are LNHDA and SQIVND (reference sequence). The CDR3 loop is CASSIAWGTVLRTTEAFF. CDR3 nucleotide sequence: TGTGCCAGTAGTATAGCATGGGGGACTGTTTTAAGGACCACTGAAGCTTTCTTT. Complete variable domain (other parts from reference TRBV19 and TRBJ1-1): DGGITQSPKYLFRKEGQNVTLSCEQNLNHDAMYWYRQDPGQGLRLIYYSQIVNDFQKGDIAEGYSVSREKKESFPLTVTSAQKNPTAFYLCASSIAWGTVLRTTEAFFGQGTRLTVV.

V gene TRBV10-3 combines with J gene TRBJ2-3; 11 positions match TRBD2. V was pared by 5 bases and J by 1 base, with 5 bases of the junction left unmatched. This CDR3 comprises 16 residues. The germline V gene encodes CDR1 ENHRY and CDR2 SYGVKD. DNA of the CDR3: TGTGCCATCAGTCCTTTGACTAGCGGGGGCACAGATACGCAGTATTTT. It encodes CAISPLTSGGTDTQYF.

The CDR3 spells CASSLGQAGEAFF. The CDR3, as DNA: TGTGCCAGCAGTTTGGGACAGGCCGGTGAAGCTTTCTTT. The chain links TRBV12-3 or TRBV12-4 to TRBJ1-1; 8 nucleotides line up with TRBD1. The ends lost 3 bases at V and 7 bases at J; junction bases unmatched: 4. CDR3 length: 13 residues.

This clone came up a few times. This chain links TRBV18 with TRBJ2-1; TRBD2 aligns across 8 bases. J was trimmed by 6 bases and V by 0 bases; bases with no gene match: 7. The CDR3 has 16 residues. Germline values: CDR1 KGHSH, CDR2 LQKENI. The CDR3 coding sequence is TGTGCCAGCTCACCACCCGGTAGCGGGATTTCCAATGAGCAGTTCTTC. Amino acids: CASSPPGSGISNEQFF. The variable domain in full, completed from reference TRBV18 and TRBJ2-1, reads NAGVMQNPRHLVRRRGQEARLRCSPMKGHSHVYWYRQLPEEGLKFMVYLQKENIIDESGMPKERFSAEFPKEGPSILRIQQVVRGDSAAYFCASSPPGSGISNEQFFGPGTRLTVL.

The rearrangement uses TRBV28 and TRBJ1-1, with TRBD1 matching over 8 bases. CDR3 length: 16 amino acids. Trimming took 5 bases from V and 4 from J; bases not matched to a gene: 12. Germline assignment: CDR1 MDHEN and CDR2 SYDVKM. The CDR3 nucleotides are TGTGCCAGCAGTCTAACCCGGACAGGGTCGGCCACTGAAGCTTTCTTT. Protein product: CASSLTRTGSATEAFF.

This chain joins TRBV6-4 and TRBJ2-1; 9 positions agree with TRBD1. The trim removed 8 bases at V and 6 bases at J, leaving 11 bases unmatched. Per germline, CDR1 MRHNA and CDR2 SNTAGT. The CDR3 runs to 15 residues. CDR3 sequence: CASSPGDRDANEQFF. CDR3 coding DNA: TGTGCCAGCTCCCCCGGGGACAGGGATGCCAATGAGCAGTTCTTC.

The V call is TRBV29-1, the J call TRBJ2-3; 11 nucleotides agree with TRBD2. V lost 8 bases to trimming and J lost 6 bases; unmatched junction nucleotides: 10. CDR1 is SQVTM and CDR2 is ANQGSEA in the germline V gene. The CDR3 length is 14 residues. The CDR3 loop reads CSSTRLAGIDTQYF. The CDR3 region has the DNA TGCAGCTCAACCAGACTAGCGGGAATTGATACGCAGTATTTT.

V is TRBV2 and J is TRBJ2-3; D is ambiguous. Germline loops: CDR1 SNHLY, CDR2 FYNNEI. Trimming took off 7 bases at V and 4 bases at J, with 9 bases between the two ends. CDR3 length: 12 residues. The CDR3 loop is CASIRSPDTQYF. DNA of the CDR3: TGTGCCAGCATCCGGAGCCCAGATACGCAGTATTTT.

V gene TRBV29-1 combines with J gene TRBJ2-2; D may be TRBD1 (6 bases). Trimming pared 2 bases from V and 3 bases from J, leaving 10 bases between. CDR3 length equals 14 residues. The germline V gene encodes CDR1 SQVTM and CDR2 ANQGSEA. This CDR3 is CSVEQGYDTGELFF. CDR3 coding DNA: TGCAGCGTTGAACAGGGGTATGACACCGGGGAGCTGTTTTTT.

The chain employs TRBV18 and TRBJ1-3; TRBD1 is a possible D gene (5 bases). V was cut by 6 bases and J by 1 base, with 13 bases left in between. Germline V gene data show CDR1 as KGHSH and CDR2 as LQKENI. This CDR3 has 15 residues. CDR3 sequence (DNA): TGTGCCAGCTCCCGGAGCAGGGAATCTGGAAACACCATATATTTT. Translated, it gives CASSRSRESGNTIYF.

The chain uses TRBV30 and TRBJ1-3, with D unresolved. The V gene's germline CDR1 is GTSNPN and CDR2 SVGIG (reference sequence). This CDR3 spans 15 amino acids. Between the trimmed V and J ends, which lost 2 bases and 4 bases, there was a span of 15 bases. CDR3 sequence (DNA): TGTGCCTGGAGTCGCATCCCGGCGGGGGGAAACACCATATATTTT. It translates to CAWSRIPAGGNTIYF.

V and J are TRBV7-3 and TRBJ2-1; the match to TRBD2 covers 13 bases. Trimming removed 1 base from V and 1 base from J; junction bases left unmatched: 4. CDR3 length: 18 amino acids. From germline, CDR1 is SGHTA and CDR2 FQGTGA. The CDR3 reads CASSLRPGLAGSYNEQFF. CDR3 nucleotide sequence: TGTGCCAGCAGCTTAAGACCGGGACTAGCGGGATCCTACAATGAGCAGTTCTTC.

V and J are TRBV27 and TRBJ2-2; 15 bases are a match to TRBD2. The V and J ends lost 5 bases and 5 bases, in that order; junction bases with no gene match: 9. This CDR3 comprises 18 residues. The germline CDR1 and CDR2 sequences are MNHEY and SMNVEV (reference sequence). In DNA, the CDR3 is TGTGCCAGCAGTCCTAGGACTAGCGGGAGGGTTGGGACCGGGGAGCTGTTTTTT. It encodes CASSPRTSGRVGTGELFF.

This chain connects TRBV7-8 to TRBJ1-5; D may be TRBD1 (6 bases). CDR3 length: 15 amino acids. Per the germline V gene, CDR1 is SGHVS and CDR2 is FQNEAQ. V was cut by 6 bases and J by 3 bases, with 15 bases left in between. CDR3 amino acids: CASSYGRGHNQPQHF. The CDR3 DNA follows: TGTGCCAGCAGTTATGGCCGGGGACACAATCAGCCCCAGCATTTT.